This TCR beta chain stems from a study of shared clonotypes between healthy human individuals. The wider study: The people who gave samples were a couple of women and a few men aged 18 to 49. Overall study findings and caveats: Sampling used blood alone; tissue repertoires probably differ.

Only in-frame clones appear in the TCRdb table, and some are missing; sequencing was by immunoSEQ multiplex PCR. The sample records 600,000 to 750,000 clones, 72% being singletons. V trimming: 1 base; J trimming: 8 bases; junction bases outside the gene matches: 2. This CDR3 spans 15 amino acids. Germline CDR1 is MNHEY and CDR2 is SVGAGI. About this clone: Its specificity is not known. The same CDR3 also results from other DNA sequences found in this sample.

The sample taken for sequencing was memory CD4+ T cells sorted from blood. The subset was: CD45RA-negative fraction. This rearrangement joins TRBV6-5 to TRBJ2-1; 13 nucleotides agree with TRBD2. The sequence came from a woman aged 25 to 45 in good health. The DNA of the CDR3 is TGTGCCAGCAGTTACTTGGGACTAGCGGGACATGAGCAGTTCTTC. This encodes CASSYLGLAGHEQFF.